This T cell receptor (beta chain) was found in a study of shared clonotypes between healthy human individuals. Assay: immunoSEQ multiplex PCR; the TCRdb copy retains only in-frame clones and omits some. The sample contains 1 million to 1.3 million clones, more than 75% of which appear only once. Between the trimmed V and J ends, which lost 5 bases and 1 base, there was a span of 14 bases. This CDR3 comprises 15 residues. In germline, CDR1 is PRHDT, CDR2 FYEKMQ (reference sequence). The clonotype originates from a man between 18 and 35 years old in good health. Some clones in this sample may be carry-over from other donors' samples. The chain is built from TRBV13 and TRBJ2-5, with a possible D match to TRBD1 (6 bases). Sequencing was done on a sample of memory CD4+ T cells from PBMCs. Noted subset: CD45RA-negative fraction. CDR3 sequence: CASSRYRETQETQYF. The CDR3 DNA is TGTGCCAGCAGCCGCTACAGGGAAACCCAAGAGACCCAGTACTTC.